Shown below are 27 T cell receptor beta chains from a single sample sequenced in a study of technical replicates of blood from several donors. Libraries were prepared by immunoSEQ multiplex PCR; TCRdb keeps only in-frame clonotypes and omits some of them. The sample has approximately 75,000 clones; just under 95% are singletons. Sequencing input: T cells isolated from PBMCs. The source is a human donor in good health.

The chain's CDR3 is CASSQPPGREGELFF. CDR3 coding DNA: TGTGCCAGCAGTCAACCCCCGGGGAGGGAAGGGGAGCTGTTTTTT. The chain uses TRBV6-5 and TRBJ2-2, with 7 bases aligning to TRBD2. Per the germline V gene, CDR1 is MNHEY and CDR2 is SVGAGI. V dropped 5 bases and J dropped 8; count of bases not matched to a gene: 11. The CDR3 is made up of 15 amino acids.

The chain is built from TRBV9 and TRBJ2-7; TRBD2 aligns across 9 bases. Germline CDR1 is SGDLS and CDR2 is YYNGEE. This CDR3 comprises 15 residues. V was clipped by 4 bases and J by 6 bases; unmatched bases: 11. CDR3 bases: TGTGCCAGCAGCATTTTAGCGGGAGTAGGAGGCGAGCAGTACTTC. It codes for CASSILAGVGGEQYF.

The chain recombines TRBV5-8 with TRBJ2-3, with 7 positions matching TRBD1. V was pared by 0 bases and J by 0 bases, with 1 base of the junction left unmatched. The CDR3 has 15 residues. Germline CDR1 SGHTS, CDR2 YDEGEE. The CDR3 reads CASSLEGQSTDTQYF. The CDR3 bases are TGTGCCAGCAGCTTGGAGGGACAGAGCACAGATACGCAGTATTTT.

The sample holds one count of this clone. CDR3: CASSSRVASGMVEQYF. CDR3 in DNA: TGTGCCAGCAGTTCGCGGGTGGCTAGCGGGATGGTGGAGCAGTACTTC. This chain connects TRBV27 to TRBJ2-7, with 9 nucleotides matching TRBD2. V lost 4 bases and J lost 7; bases outside the gene matches: 14. The CDR3 runs to 16 residues. Germline V gene lookup returns CDR1 MNHEY and CDR2 SMNVEV (reference sequence).

As concerns this clone: One end of the junction is discordant with germline, which a read error may explain. The chain employs TRBV6-4 and TRBJ2-7; 9 bases map to TRBD2. This CDR3 region has 14 residues. Per germline, CDR1 MRHNA and CDR2 SNTAGT. The CDR3 sequence: CASRENSGSTTLSF. The CDR3 nucleotides read TGTGCCAGCAGGGAAAATAGCGGGAGTACAACCCTAAGCTTC.

As DNA, the CDR3 is TGTGCCAGCAGTTTACGGTATGCTGGAAACACCATATATTTT. Its protein is CASSLRYAGNTIYF. The chain recombines TRBV28 with TRBJ1-3; D ambiguous. Trimming stripped 2 bases from V and 2 bases from J, with 7 bases between. The germline V gene encodes CDR1 MDHEN and CDR2 SYDVKM. The CDR3 is made up of 14 amino acids. Full variable domain (missing parts from reference TRBV28 and TRBJ1-3): DVKVTQSSRYLVKRTGEKVFLECVQDMDHENMFWYRQDPGLGLRLIYFSYDVKMKEKGDIPEGYSVSREKKERFSLILESASTNQTSMYLCASSLRYAGNTIYFGEGSWLTVV.

This clone was detected only once. This chain links TRBV5-4 with TRBJ1-1; 9 positions match TRBD1. CDR3 length: 19 residues. Looked up from germline, CDR1 is SGHNT and CDR2 is YYREEE (reference sequence). Trimming removed 4 bases from V and 3 bases from J; junction bases left unmatched: 19. The CDR3 loop reads CASSPEGLRTGVHHTEAFF. DNA for the CDR3: TGTGCCAGCAGCCCGGAGGGTCTCCGGACAGGGGTCCATCACACTGAAGCTTTCTTT.

The chain links TRBV7-9 to TRBJ1-5; 7 positions agree with TRBD1. Per germline, CDR1 SEHNR and CDR2 FQNEAQ (reference sequence). This CDR3 is built from 13 residues. With 4 bases clipped from V and 5 bases from J, the junction kept 2 bases outside the gene matches. The CDR3 sequence: CASSYRGDQPQHF. DNA of the CDR3: TGTGCCAGCAGCTACAGGGGCGATCAGCCCCAGCATTTT.

The gene calls are TRBV6-5 and TRBJ2-5; 7 bases match TRBD2. This CDR3 has 14 amino acids. Trimming removed 7 bases from V and 2 bases from J; junction bases left unmatched: 7. Germline V CDR1 and CDR2: MNHEY, SVGAGI. CDR3 in DNA: TGTGCCAGCACCGAACTAGCGTCGCAAGAGACCCAGTACTTC. Its protein product is CASTELASQETQYF.

The V gene is TRBV19, the J gene TRBJ2-7; 12 bases fit TRBD2. Per the germline V gene, CDR1 is LNHDA and CDR2 is SQIVND (reference sequence). V was clipped by 5 bases and J by 0 bases; unmatched bases: 5. The CDR3 length is 16 residues. The CDR3 spells CASSPSGRGSSYEQYF. For the CDR3, the DNA is TGTGCCAGTAGTCCTAGCGGGAGGGGCAGCTCCTACGAGCAGTACTTC.

The chain uses TRBV2 and TRBJ1-5; 7 positions match TRBD1. Trimming took 6 bases from V and 7 from J; bases not matched to a gene: 6. The CDR3 runs to 13 residues. Germline V gene lookup returns CDR1 SNHLY and CDR2 FYNNEI. For the CDR3, the DNA is TGTGCCAGCAGAGACAGGGCCGGGCAGCCCCAGCATTTT. Amino acid sequence: CASRDRAGQPQHF. The variable domain in full, with the rest retrieved from reference TRBV2 and TRBJ1-5, is EPEVTQTPSHQVTQMGQEVILRCVPISNHLYFYWYRQILGQKVEFLVSFYNNEISEKSEIFDDQFSVERPDGSNFTLKIRSTKLEDSAMYFCASRDRAGQPQHFGDGTRLSIL.

Only a few counts were recorded for this clone. The genes are TRBV27 and TRBJ1-2; TRBD1 agrees at 7 bases. V shed 0 bases, J shed 4 bases, and the junction held 5 bases outside the gene matches. The CDR3 loop spans 15 amino acids. Germline CDR1 is MNHEY and CDR2 is SMNVEV (reference sequence). The CDR3 sequence: CASSLSTGTAYGYTF. The DNA for the CDR3 is TGTGCCAGCAGTTTATCGACCGGGACAGCCTATGGCTACACCTTC.

The rearrangement uses TRBV2 and TRBJ1-3; tentative D call: TRBD1 (6 bases). V was clipped by 6 bases and J by 1 base, with 10 bases between them. The CDR3 sequence is 14 residues long. CDR1 SNHLY and CDR2 FYNNEI come from the germline V gene. The CDR3 sequence is CASRGQPSGNTIYF. CDR3 coding DNA: TGTGCCAGCAGGGGACAACCGTCTGGAAACACCATATATTTT.

The chain uses TRBV7-9 and TRBJ1-1, with a weak D call TRBD1 (5 bases). The V gene's germline CDR1 is SEHNR and CDR2 FQNEAQ (reference sequence). V shed 1 base and J shed 14 bases, with 8 bases lying between them. CDR3 size: 10 residues. CDR3 protein: CASSLERGFF. CDR3 coding DNA: TGTGCCAGCAGCTTAGAGCGGGGGTTCTTT.

Remarks on this clone: An end of the junction does not agree with germline; a read error may underlie this. This sequence joins TRBV5-1 and TRBJ1-4; D might be TRBD1 (5 bases). CDR1 and CDR2 (germline): SGHRS, YFSETQ. The length of the CDR3 is 15 residues. In DNA form, the CDR3 reads TGCGCCAGCAGCTTGGTCGCAGGGCCTAAGGAAAAACTGTTTTTT. Translation: CASSLVAGPKEKLFF.

As to this clone: At one end, the junction sequence differs from germline, possibly due to a read error. This chain links TRBV6-1 with TRBJ1-1; unclear D gene. This CDR3 comprises 12 residues. CDR1 is MNHNS and CDR2 is SASEGT in the germline V gene. CDR3 residues: CAGRRGNTEAFF. The CDR3 DNA reads as TGTGCCGGCAGGCGGGGGAACACTGAAGCTTTCTTT.

This rearrangement joins TRBV6-5 to TRBJ2-1, with 12 bases identical to TRBD2. The CDR3 extends over 15 amino acids. The V gene end was trimmed by 6 bases and the J gene end by 8 bases; junction bases not matched to a gene: 8. The germline CDR1 and CDR2 sequences are MNHEY and SVGAGI. The CDR3 is CASRRLAGVIDEQFF. The DNA of the CDR3 is TGTGCCAGCAGAAGACTAGCGGGAGTTATCGATGAGCAGTTCTTC.

V and J are TRBV28 and TRBJ1-2, with a tentative D call TRBD1 (5 bases). Trimming cost V 4 bases and J 0 bases, with 12 bases left between them. CDR3 size: 15 residues. The germline CDR1 and CDR2 sequences are MDHEN and SYDVKM. The CDR3 is CASSSPDRSNYGYTF. DNA for the CDR3: TGTGCCAGCAGTTCCCCAGACAGATCTAACTATGGCTACACCTTC.

The chain links TRBV6-5 to TRBJ2-4, with D perhaps TRBD2 (5 bases). The length of the CDR3 is 14 residues. With 2 bases removed from V and 0 bases from J, the gap between germline ends came to 5 bases. Germline V gene sequence: CDR1 MNHEY, CDR2 SVGAGI. CDR3 amino acids: CASSYGLAKNIQYF. The DNA of the CDR3 is TGTGCCAGCAGTTACGGACTAGCCAAAAACATTCAGTACTTC.

The chain carries TRBV5-6 and TRBJ2-2; D is ambiguous. Trimming pared 3 bases from V and 7 bases from J, leaving 16 bases between. Germline values: CDR1 SGHDT, CDR2 YYEEEE. The CDR3 totals 15 residues. This chain's CDR3 is CASSSNIGPFGELFF. CDR3 DNA: TGTGCCAGCAGCTCGAACATTGGCCCTTTCGGGGAGCTGTTTTTT.

V and J are TRBV7-7 and TRBJ2-1; D might be TRBD2 (5 bases). The CDR3 contains 13 residues. Trimming took off 0 bases at V and 10 bases at J, with 10 bases between the two ends. Germline V gene data show CDR1 as SSHAT and CDR2 as FNYEAQ (reference sequence). DNA of the CDR3: TGTGCCAGCAGCTTAGCGGCCTGGAGGGAGCAGTTCTTC. Amino acids: CASSLAAWREQFF.

The rearrangement uses TRBV6-5 and TRBJ1-1, with 7 bases lining up with TRBD1. The CDR3 has 15 amino acids. CDR1 and CDR2 (germline): MNHEY, SVGAGI. J lost 5 bases, V lost 5 bases, and 11 bases had no gene match. DNA for the CDR3: TGTGCCAGCAGTAAATACAGGGGACAATCAACTGAAGCTTTCTTT. Translated, it gives CASSKYRGQSTEAFF.

This clone was detected a few times. The chain couples TRBV12-5 to TRBJ2-2; D is undetermined. V was shortened by 5 bases and J by 7 bases, with 8 bases between the two germline ends. The CDR3 has 12 residues. Germline lookup yields CDR1 LGHNT and CDR2 FRNRAP. DNA for the CDR3: TGTGCTAGTGGTATTCGAGGCGGGGAGCTGTTTTTT. This encodes CASGIRGGELFF.

The J gene is TRBJ1-1, the V gene TRBV5-4, with a possible D match to TRBD1 (6 bases). Trimming stripped 3 bases from V and 4 bases from J, with 13 bases between. There are 14 residues in the CDR3. From germline, CDR1 is SGHNT and CDR2 YYREEE (reference sequence). DNA for the CDR3: TGTGCCAGCAGCTCACAGGGCAGCTTCACTGAAGCTTTCTTT. It yields the protein CASSSQGSFTEAFF.

Only one count was recorded for this clone. The chain uses TRBV1 and TRBJ2-7; TRBD1, as called in the table, went unchecked against the DNA. TRBV1 is termed a pseudogene. This CDR3 spans 16 amino acids. The CDR3: CTSSQGETVITYEQYF. In DNA form, the CDR3 reads TGCACCAGCAGCCAAGGCGAGACAGTGATTACCTACGAGCAGTACTTC.

The V call is TRBV9, the J call TRBJ1-4; D is perhaps TRBD1 (5 bases). Germline V gene sequence: CDR1 SGDLS, CDR2 YYNGEE. This CDR3 spans 16 amino acids. The V and J ends lost 0 bases and 12 bases respectively, with 21 bases between them. The CDR3 bases are TGTGCCAGCAGCGTAGAGTCTAGTTATCGGGGGGAGGAACTGTTTTTT. Its protein product is CASSVESSYRGEELFF.

The V and J genes are TRBV7-9 and TRBJ2-1, with 13 bases that match TRBD2. Per germline, CDR1 SEHNR and CDR2 FQNEAQ (reference sequence). Trimming cost V 1 base and J 9 bases; bases outside gene matches: 6. The CDR3 runs to 16 residues. CDR3 sequence: CASSLDGLAGALEQFF. The CDR3 region has the DNA TGTGCCAGCAGCTTAGACGGACTAGCGGGAGCTCTTGAGCAGTTCTTC.